This T cell receptor (beta chain) was sequenced during a study of OX40 agonist ivuxolimab in advanced cancers. Points from the study as a whole: Circulating CD4+ and CD8+ T cells showed clonal expansion by week 6 at 0.1 to 3.0 mg/kg.

This clone was observed a few times. Its antigen is as yet unknown. TCRdb's copy holds only in-frame clones and misses some; the assay was immunoSEQ multiplex PCR. Among approximately 58,000 clones listed, roughly 86% were seen once. This CDR3 is built from 16 residues. V lost 1 base and J 8 bases, leaving 16 bases between the germline ends. Germline CDR1 SGHRS, CDR2 YFSETQ. This sequence joins TRBV5-1 and TRBJ1-6; D gene unclear. The TCR was taken from an adult with an advanced solid tumor such as melanoma, head and neck, liver or kidney cancer. This material consisted of CD4+ or CD8+ T cells sorted from blood, taken in a trial of the OX40 agonist ivuxolimab. The CDR3 protein is CASSLRASRGDSPLHF. Here the CDR3 DNA reads TGCGCCAGCAGCTTGAGGGCCTCGCGGGGAGATTCACCCCTCCACTTT. Filled out from reference TRBV5-1 and TRBJ1-6, the complete variable domain reads KAGVTQTPRYLIKTRGQQVTLSCSPISGHRSVSWYQQTPGQGLQFLFEYFSETQRNKGNFPGRFSGRQFSNSRSEMNVSTLELGDSALYLCASSLRASRGDSPLHFGNGTRLTVT.